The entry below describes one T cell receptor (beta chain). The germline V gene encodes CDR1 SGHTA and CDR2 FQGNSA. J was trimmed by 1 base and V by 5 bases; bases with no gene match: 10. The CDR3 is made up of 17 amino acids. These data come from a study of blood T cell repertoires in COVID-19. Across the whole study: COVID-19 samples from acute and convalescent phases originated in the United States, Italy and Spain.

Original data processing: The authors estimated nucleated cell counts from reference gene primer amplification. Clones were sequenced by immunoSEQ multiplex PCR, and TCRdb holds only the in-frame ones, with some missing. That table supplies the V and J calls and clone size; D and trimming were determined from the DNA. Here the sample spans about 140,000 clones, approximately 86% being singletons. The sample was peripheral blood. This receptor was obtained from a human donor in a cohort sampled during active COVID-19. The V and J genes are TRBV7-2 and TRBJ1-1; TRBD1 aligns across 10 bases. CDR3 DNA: TGTGCCAGCAGCGAACCTCGGGACAGGGGACCGAACACTGAAGCTTTCTTT. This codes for CASSEPRDRGPNTEAFF.